Listed below are T cell receptor beta chains from one sample, sequenced in a study of T cell repertoires in cytomegalovirus infection. TCRdb reprocessed the reads via MiXCR and lists one record per CDR3 protein. The profile shows roughly 280,000 distinct CDR3 sequences, less than 25% of them singletons. These receptors' targets are unknown. This specimen was cultured PBMCs, taken from culture after CMV antigen stimulation. The source is a human donor in good health (CMV status not recorded). Some clones in this sample may be carry-over from other donors' samples. CDR3s include the opening cysteine and the closing phenylalanine or tryptophan. Fields, in order: D gene, clone size, V gene, J gene, CDR3 DNA, CDR3 protein. A D gene is named only where the DNA matches it firmly. Clone size is given for some rows only: seen once, a few or many times, or a class if the clone is expanded.

TRBD2	few	TRBV6-5	TRBJ2-1	TGTGCCAGCAGTTACTCTATATTGACTAGCGGGAGGGATGAGCAGTTCTTC	CASSYSILTSGRDEQFF
NA	NA	TRBV4-1	TRBJ1-5	TGCGCCAGCAGCCAAGAAAGACAGTATAGCAATCAGCCCCAGCATTTT	CASSQERQYSNQPQHF
NA	many	TRBV18	TRBJ1-4	TGTGCCAGCTCACCACGTTCGGTTGCAACTAATGAAAAACTGTTTTTT	CASSPRSVATNEKLFF
NA	NA	TRBV6-2/TRBV6-3	TRBJ2-7	TGTGCCAGCAGTTCGTCCTCACCACAGTGGTACGAGCAGTACTTC	CASSSSSPQWYEQYF
NA	NA	TRBV20-1	TRBJ1-6	TGCAGTGCTAGGGGACTCTCCGCCCTCCACTTT	CSARGLSALHF
NA	few	TRBV10-3	TRBJ2-2	TGTGCCATCAGGATGGACACCCGGAACACCGGGGAGCTGTTTTTT	CAIRMDTRNTGELFF
TRBD2	few	TRBV5-1	TRBJ2-5	TGCGCCAGCAGCCGTGGACTAGCGGGAGCCGGAGAGACCCAGTACTTC	CASSRGLAGAGETQYF
NA	NA	TRBV18	TRBJ1-6	TGTGCCAGCTCCCTTCAGGACGGTCCGTTTTATAATTCACCCCTCCACTTT	CASSLQDGPFYNSPLHF
NA	few	TRBV7-2	TRBJ2-1	TGTGCCAGCAGCCCGAGGACCTGGCCGACGGGAATATACAATGAGCAGTTCTTC	CASSPRTWPTGIYNEQFF
NA	NA	TRBV18	TRBJ2-5	TGTGCCAGCTCACCGGGGGACTCGCTCCAAGAGACCCAGTACTTC	CASSPGDSLQETQYF
NA	few	TRBV28	TRBJ2-1	TGTGCCAGCACCAAAGCAGCCTACAATGAGCAGTTCTTC	CASTKAAYNEQFF
NA	NA	TRBV19	TRBJ1-1	TGTGCCAGTAGTTCGGGACTGTCGAACACTGAAGCTTTCTTT	CASSSGLSNTEAFF
TRBD2	NA	TRBV19	TRBJ2-7	TGTGTCAGTATTAAGGGGAGACATGAGCGGGACTCCTACGAGCAGTACTTC	CVSIKGRHERDSYEQYF
NA	many	TRBV7-3	TRBJ1-1	TGTGCCAGCAGGGAGGGACACTCTGAAGCTTTCTTT	CASREGHSEAFF
TRBD1	many	TRBV7-2	TRBJ1-6	TGTGCCAGCAGCTTCCGGGACAGAAATTCACCCCTCCACTTT	CASSFRDRNSPLHF
NA	NA	TRBV6-5	TRBJ2-7	TGTGCCAGCAGTTACTCGAGGGACCCCTCCTACGAGCAGTACTTC	CASSYSRDPSYEQYF
NA	few	TRBV6-1	TRBJ1-5	TGTGCCAGCAGTGAAGACCAGGTCCGGGCCCAGCATTTT	CASSEDQVRAQHF
TRBD2	few	TRBV27	TRBJ2-7	TGTGCCAGCAGTCGACCTTTGGGACTATCCTACGAGCAGTACTTC	CASSRPLGLSYEQYF
NA	many	TRBV12-3/TRBV12-4	TRBJ2-5	TGTGCCAGCGTCATTGGGACCCAACAGGAGACCCAGTACTTC	CASVIGTQQETQYF
NA	few	TRBV7-6	TRBJ2-1	TGTGCCAGCAGCTTAGCGGGTCACGATGAGCAGTTCTTC	CASSLAGHDEQFF
TRBD2	NA	TRBV24-1	TRBJ2-1	TGTGCCACCAGTGAAGGACTAGCGGGACATGAGCAGTTCTTC	CATSEGLAGHEQFF
TRBD2	NA	TRBV15	TRBJ2-5	TGTGCCACCAGCAGAGCGTTAGCTGCGGGAGAAGAGACCCAGTACTTC	CATSRALAAGEETQYF
NA	few	TRBV29-1	TRBJ1-3	TGCAGCGTTCGGTCTGGAAACACCATATATTTT	CSVRSGNTIYF